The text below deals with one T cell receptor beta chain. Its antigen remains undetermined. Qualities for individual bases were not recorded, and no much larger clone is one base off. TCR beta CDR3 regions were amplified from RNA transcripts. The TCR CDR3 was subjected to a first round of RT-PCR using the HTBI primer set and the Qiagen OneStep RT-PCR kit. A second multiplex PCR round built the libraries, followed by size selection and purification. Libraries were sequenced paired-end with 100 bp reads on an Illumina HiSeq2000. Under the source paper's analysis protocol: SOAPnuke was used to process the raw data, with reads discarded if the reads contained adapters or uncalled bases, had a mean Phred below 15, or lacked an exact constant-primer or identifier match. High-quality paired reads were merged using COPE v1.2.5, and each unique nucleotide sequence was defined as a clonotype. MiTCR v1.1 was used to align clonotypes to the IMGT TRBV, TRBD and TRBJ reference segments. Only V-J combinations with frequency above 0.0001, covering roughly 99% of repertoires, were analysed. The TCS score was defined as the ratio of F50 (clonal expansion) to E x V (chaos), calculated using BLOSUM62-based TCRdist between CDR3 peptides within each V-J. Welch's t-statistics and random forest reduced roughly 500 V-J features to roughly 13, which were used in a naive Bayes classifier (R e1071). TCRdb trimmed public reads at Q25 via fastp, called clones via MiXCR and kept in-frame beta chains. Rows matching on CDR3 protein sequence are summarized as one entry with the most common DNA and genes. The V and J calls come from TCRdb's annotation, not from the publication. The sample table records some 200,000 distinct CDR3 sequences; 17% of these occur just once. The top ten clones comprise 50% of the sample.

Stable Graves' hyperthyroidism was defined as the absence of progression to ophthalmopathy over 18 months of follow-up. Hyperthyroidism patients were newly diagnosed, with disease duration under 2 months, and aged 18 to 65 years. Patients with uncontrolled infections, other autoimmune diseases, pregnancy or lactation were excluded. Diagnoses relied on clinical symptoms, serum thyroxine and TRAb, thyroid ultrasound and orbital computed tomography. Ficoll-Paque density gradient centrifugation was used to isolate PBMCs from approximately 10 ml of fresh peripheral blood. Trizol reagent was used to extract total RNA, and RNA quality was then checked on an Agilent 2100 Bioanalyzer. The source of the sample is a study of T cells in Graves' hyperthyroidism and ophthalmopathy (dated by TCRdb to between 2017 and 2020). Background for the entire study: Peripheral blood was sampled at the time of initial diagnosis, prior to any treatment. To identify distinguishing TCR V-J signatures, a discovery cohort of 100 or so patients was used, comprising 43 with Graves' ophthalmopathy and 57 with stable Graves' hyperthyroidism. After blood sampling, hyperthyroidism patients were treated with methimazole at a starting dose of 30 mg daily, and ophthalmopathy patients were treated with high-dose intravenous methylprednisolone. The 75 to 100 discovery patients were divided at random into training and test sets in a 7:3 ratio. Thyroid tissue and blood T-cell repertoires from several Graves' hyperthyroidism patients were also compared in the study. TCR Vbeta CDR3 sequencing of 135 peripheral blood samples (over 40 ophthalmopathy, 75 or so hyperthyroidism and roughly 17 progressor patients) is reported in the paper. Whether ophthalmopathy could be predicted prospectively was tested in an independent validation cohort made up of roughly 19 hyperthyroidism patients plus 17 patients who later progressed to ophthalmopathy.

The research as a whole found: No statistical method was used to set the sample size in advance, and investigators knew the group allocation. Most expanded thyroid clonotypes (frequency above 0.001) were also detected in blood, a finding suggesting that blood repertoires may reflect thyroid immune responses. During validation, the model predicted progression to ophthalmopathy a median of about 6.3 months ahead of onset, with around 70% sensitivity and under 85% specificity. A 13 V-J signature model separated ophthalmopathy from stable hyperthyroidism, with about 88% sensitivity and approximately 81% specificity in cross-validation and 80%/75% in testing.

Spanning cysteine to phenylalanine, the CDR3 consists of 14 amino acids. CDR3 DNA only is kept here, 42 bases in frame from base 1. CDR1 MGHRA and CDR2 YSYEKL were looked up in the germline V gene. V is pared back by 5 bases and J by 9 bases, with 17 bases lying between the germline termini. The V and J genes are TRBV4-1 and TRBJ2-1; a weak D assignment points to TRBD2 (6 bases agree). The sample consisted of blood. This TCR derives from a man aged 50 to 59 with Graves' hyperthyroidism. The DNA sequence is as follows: TGCGCCAGCAGCAGGATAGGTTGGGAGGTTGAGCAGTTCTTC. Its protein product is CASSRIGWEVEQFF.